Below are 11 T cell receptor beta chains sequenced from a single sample in a study of blood T cells in healthy people across ages. The second PCR ran roughly 7 to 12 cycles with a sample-barcoded 5' primer and J-beta primers. TCRdb reanalysed the 5' RACE reads using MiXCR and keeps one entry per CDR3 protein. Of about 800,000 distinct CDR3 sequences in the sample, 58% were seen once. Material: blood. The source is a man aged 25-45 years in good health.

There are a few counts of this clonotype. The CDR3: CASLDWESTDTQYF. The CDR3 DNA is TGTGCCAGCCTGGATTGGGAGAGCACAGATACGCAGTATTTT. The V call is TRBV2, the J call TRBJ2-3; D might be TRBD2 (5 bases). The CDR3 extends over 14 amino acids. The germline V gene encodes CDR1 SNHLY and CDR2 FYNNEI. V gave up 8 bases and J gave up 0 bases, with 12 bases separating them.

The chain links TRBV11-1 to TRBJ2-5; 9 bases are a match to TRBD1. The junction had 4 bases not matched to a gene; V was cut back by 4 bases and J by 1 base. Germline V lookup: CDR1 SGHAT, CDR2 FQDESV (reference sequence). The CDR3 is made up of 15 amino acids. Here the CDR3 reads CASSSRDRVQETQYF. Written as DNA, the CDR3 is TGTGCCAGCAGCTCCCGGGACAGGGTCCAAGAGACCCAGTACTTC.

This clonotype showed up just a few times. CDR3 in DNA: TGTGCCATCAGGGGGCCACAACGAGGGGATGAGCAGTTCTTC. Its protein product is CAIRGPQRGDEQFF. The rearrangement uses TRBV10-3 and TRBJ2-1, with D perhaps given as TRBD1 or TRBD2 (5 bases each). Germline-derived CDR1 and CDR2 are ENHRY and SYGVKD. The CDR3 has 14 amino acids. V was trimmed by 6 bases and J by 8 bases, leaving 17 bases between them.

The J gene is TRBJ1-1, the V gene TRBV7-6, with unresolved D. Germline V gene lookup returns CDR1 SGHVS and CDR2 FNYEAQ. V lost 4 bases, J lost 3 bases, and 9 bases lay in between. There are 13 residues in the CDR3. CDR3 bases: TGTGCCAGCAGCTCCCACGCTGACACTGAAGCTTTCTTT. Translation gives CASSSHADTEAFF.

The chain uses TRBV12-3 or TRBV12-4 and TRBJ2-5; D may be TRBD1 (5 bases). V was trimmed by 4 bases and J by 0 bases, leaving 9 bases between them. The CDR3 runs 14 residues. The CDR3, as DNA: TGTGCCAGCAGTTGGGAAGGGGACCAAGAGACCCAGTACTTC. This sequence encodes CASSWEGDQETQYF.

The chain is built from TRBV10-3 and TRBJ1-2; 7 bases map to TRBD1. CDR1 and CDR2 (germline): ENHRY, SYGVKD. V was clipped by 7 bases and J by 6 bases; unmatched bases: 5. The CDR3 has 12 amino acids. CDR3 amino acids: CAIKGTDDGYTF. CDR3 nucleotide sequence: TGTGCCATCAAAGGGACAGATGATGGCTACACCTTC.

This chain uses TRBV5-1 with TRBJ2-2; D is ambiguous. Between the trimmed V and J ends, which lost 4 bases and 1 base, there was a span of 11 bases. CDR3 length: 15 amino acids. The germline V gene encodes CDR1 SGHRS and CDR2 YFSETQ. The CDR3 loop is CASSLGPQNTGELFF. The CDR3, as DNA: TGCGCCAGCAGCCTTGGGCCCCAGAACACCGGGGAGCTGTTTTTT.

V and J are TRBV28 and TRBJ2-5; 10 nucleotides line up with TRBD2. In germline, CDR1 is MDHEN, CDR2 SYDVKM. The CDR3 length is 14 residues. V shed 8 bases, J shed 6 bases, and the junction held 9 bases outside the gene matches. CDR3 loop: CASSSSGSAKTQYF. CDR3 nucleotides: TGTGCCAGCTCTTCTAGCGGGAGCGCGAAGACCCAGTACTTC. Full variable domain (outside the CDR3, taken from reference TRBV28 and TRBJ2-5): DVKVTQSSRYLVKRTGEKVFLECVQDMDHENMFWYRQDPGLGLRLIYFSYDVKMKEKGDIPEGYSVSREKKERFSLILESASTNQTSMYLCASSSSGSAKTQYFGPGTRLLVL.

This clonotype was recorded a few times. This sequence joins TRBV29-1 and TRBJ1-2; D is ambiguous. Germline CDR1 and CDR2: SQVTM and ANQGSEA. The V and J ends lost 1 base and 0 bases respectively, with 12 bases between them. CDR3 size: 15 residues. The CDR3 DNA sequence: TGCAGCGTTGAAGGCCTAAAGGGAGCTAACTATGGCTACACCTTC. Translation: CSVEGLKGANYGYTF.

The chain links TRBV20-1 to TRBJ1-5; the D is unclear. The CDR3 has 13 residues. Germline-derived CDR1 and CDR2 are DFQATT and SNEGSKA (reference sequence). Trimming removed 2 bases at V and 7 bases at J, with 12 bases between. Here the CDR3 reads CSARSYPGQPQHF. The CDR3 nucleotides are TGCAGTGCTAGATCGTACCCTGGCCAGCCCCAGCATTTT.

Only one count was recorded for this clonotype. Germline is not matched at one junction end, which may reflect a read error. The chain links TRBV12-3 or TRBV12-4 to TRBJ2-4; D possibly corresponds to TRBD2 (5 bases). TRBJ2-5 matches the DNA end more closely, so the J call is doubtful. The CDR3 has 13 amino acids. CDR3 DNA: TGTGCCTGCAGTTTCTCGGGGAAAGAGACCCAGTACTTC. Translation: CACSFSGKETQYF.